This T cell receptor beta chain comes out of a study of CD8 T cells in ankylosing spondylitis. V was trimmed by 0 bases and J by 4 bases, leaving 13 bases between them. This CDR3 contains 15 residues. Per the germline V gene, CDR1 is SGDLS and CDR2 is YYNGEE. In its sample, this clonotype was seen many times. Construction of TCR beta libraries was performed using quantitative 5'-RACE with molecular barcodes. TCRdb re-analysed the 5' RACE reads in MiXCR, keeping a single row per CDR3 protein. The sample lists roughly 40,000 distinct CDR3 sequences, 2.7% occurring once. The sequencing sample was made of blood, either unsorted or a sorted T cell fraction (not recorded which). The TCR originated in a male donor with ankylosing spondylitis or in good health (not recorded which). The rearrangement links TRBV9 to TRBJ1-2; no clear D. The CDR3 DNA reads TGTGCCAGCAGCGTAGAATGGGCTAACTCCTATGGCTACACCTTC. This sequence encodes CASSVEWANSYGYTF.